This is a list of T cell receptor beta chains from one sample in a study of post-analysis software for immune sequencing data. From the PCR reads, TCRdb called clonotypes with MiXCR, one entry per CDR3 protein. Of approximately 360,000 distinct CDR3 sequences in the sample, 30% to 45% were seen once. Sample: blood. Receptors were obtained from a girl under 18 with multiple sclerosis. CDR3s leave out the opening cysteine and the closing phenylalanine or tryptophan.

v_call	j_call	cdr3_aa
TRBV6-2/TRBV6-3	TRBJ2-2	ASSYVVNTGELF
TRBV10-3	TRBJ2-1	AISDPLGQAYNEQF
TRBV7-2	TRBJ2-1	ASSLDGTGASYNEQF
TRBV3-1	TRBJ1-5	ASSHRGDQPQH
TRBV7-2	TRBJ1-2	ASSFFRTDVYGYT
TRBV6-1	TRBJ2-2	ASRDRNTGELF
TRBV6-5	TRBJ1-2	ASRQSDREVKGYT
TRBV9	TRBJ1-2	ASSPTPGQPLGYT
TRBV4-2	TRBJ2-1	ASSQAHSSSYNEQF
TRBV10-3	TRBJ2-7	AISEAEGFPYEQY
TRBV6-5	TRBJ1-1	ASKQGNGNTEAF
TRBV5-1	TRBJ2-1	ASSLWRGAEQF
TRBV4-1	TRBJ1-5	ASSHGKGGGNQPQH
TRBV7-9	TRBJ2-3	ASSSFGTATDTQY
TRBV14	TRBJ2-5	ASSQETDRVRETQY
TRBV5-6	TRBJ2-1	ASSRAGVGETQF
TRBV7-8	TRBJ2-1	ACSSKTGHNEQF
TRBV27	TRBJ2-7	ASQRETGFPYYEQY
TRBV6-5	TRBJ2-7	ASSYSNTGPRYEQY
TRBV10-3	TRBJ1-3	AISDLGGLAGNTIY
TRBV5-1	TRBJ2-1	ASSLASPDDEQF
TRBV6-6	-	ASRDTFGTGVEQY
TRBV6-6	TRBJ1-4	ASSPYVGASKRF
TRBV9	TRBJ2-6	ASSVGAGGSGANVLT
TRBV20-1	TRBJ2-3	SVPLAPSTDTQY
TRBV27	TRBJ2-3	ASIRRPGQGKDTQY
TRBV20-1	TRBJ1-1	SAQGGALNTEAF
TRBV28	TRBJ1-6	ASSRTTGAYSPLH
TRBV29-1	TRBJ1-4	SVRVRDTNEKLF
TRBV11-1	TRBJ1-2	ASSLDRYYGYT
TRBV7-9	-	ASIPLREGETQY
TRBV27	TRBJ2-7	ASSFGVGYEQY
TRBV20-1	TRBJ2-1	SAGFWREKFSEQF
TRBV6-2/TRBV6-3	TRBJ1-2	ASRTLERDLGYT
TRBV5-1	TRBJ2-5	ASSLSSGGFWETQY
TRBV20-1	TRBJ1-2	SAAEGGYGYT
TRBV4-3	TRBJ2-1	ASSQDLHMEGDYNEQF
TRBV12-3/TRBV12-4	TRBJ2-1	ASSHTNEQF
TRBV20-1	TRBJ2-1	SARSEAGEQF
TRBV5-4	TRBJ2-1	ASSLPMTGRQF
TRBV7-9	TRBJ2-1	ASRNSPGNEQF